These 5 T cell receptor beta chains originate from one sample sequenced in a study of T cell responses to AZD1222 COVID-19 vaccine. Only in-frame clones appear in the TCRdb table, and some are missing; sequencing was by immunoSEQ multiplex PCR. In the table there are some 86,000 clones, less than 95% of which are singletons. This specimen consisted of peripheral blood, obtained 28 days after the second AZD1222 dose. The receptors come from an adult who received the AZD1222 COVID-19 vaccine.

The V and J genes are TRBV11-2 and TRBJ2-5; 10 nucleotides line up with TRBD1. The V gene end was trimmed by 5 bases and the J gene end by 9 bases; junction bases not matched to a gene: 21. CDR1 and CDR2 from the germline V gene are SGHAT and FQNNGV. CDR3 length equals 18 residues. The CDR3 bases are TGTGCCAGCAGCCCCATCCTCGCTAAGACAGGGGGCGCGTCGGCCCAGTACTTC. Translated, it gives CASSPILAKTGGASAQYF.

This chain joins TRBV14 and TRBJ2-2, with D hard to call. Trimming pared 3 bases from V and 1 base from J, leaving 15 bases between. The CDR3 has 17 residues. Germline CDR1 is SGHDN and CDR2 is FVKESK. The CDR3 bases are TGTGCCAGCAGCCAGGGTGGAAGGCGGATGAACACCGGGGAGCTGTTTTTT. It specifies CASSQGGRRMNTGELFF.

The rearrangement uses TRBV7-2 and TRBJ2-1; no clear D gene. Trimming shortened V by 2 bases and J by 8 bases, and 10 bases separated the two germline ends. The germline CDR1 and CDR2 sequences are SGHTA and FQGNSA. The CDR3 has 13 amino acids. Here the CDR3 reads CASSLHRVYEQFF. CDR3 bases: TGTGCCAGCAGCTTACACCGGGTCTATGAGCAGTTCTTC.

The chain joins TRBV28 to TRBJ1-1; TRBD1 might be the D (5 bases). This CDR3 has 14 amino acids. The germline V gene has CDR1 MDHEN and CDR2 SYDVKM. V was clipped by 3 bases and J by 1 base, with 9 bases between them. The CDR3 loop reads CASSFPDRNTEAFF. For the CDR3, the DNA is TGTGCCAGCAGTTTCCCAGACAGGAACACTGAAGCTTTCTTT.

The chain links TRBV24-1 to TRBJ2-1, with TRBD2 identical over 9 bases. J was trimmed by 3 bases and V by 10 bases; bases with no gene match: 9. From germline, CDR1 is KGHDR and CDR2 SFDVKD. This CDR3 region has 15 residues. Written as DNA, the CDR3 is TGTGCCACAAGTAGCGGGGGCGAAAACTACAATGAGCAGTTCTTC. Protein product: CATSSGGENYNEQFF.